This T cell receptor (beta chain) was sequenced for a study of OX40 agonist ivuxolimab in advanced cancers. Produced via immunoSEQ multiplex PCR; TCRdb's table is partial and in-frame only. The sample records under 60,000 clones, around 89% being singletons. CDR3 size: 12 residues. Deletions cut 5 bases from V and 15 bases from J, with 17 bases between. CDR1 SEHNR and CDR2 FQNEAQ come from the germline V gene (reference sequence). The receptor's source is an adult with an advanced solid tumor such as melanoma, head and neck, liver or kidney cancer. V usage is TRBV7-9 and J usage is TRBJ2-1; no firm D call. The sample consisted of CD4+ or CD8+ T cells sorted from blood, taken in a trial of the OX40 agonist ivuxolimab. DNA for the CDR3: TGTGCCAGCAGCACCCGGGCAGGAAGGTGGTTCTTC. It codes for CASSTRAGRWFF. The full variable domain, rest sourced from reference TRBV7-9 and TRBJ2-1, is DTGVSQNPRHKITKRGQNVTFRCDPISEHNRLYWYRQTLGQGPEFLTYFQNEAQLEKSRLLSDRFSAERPKGSFSTLEIQRTEQGDSAMYLCASSTRAGRWFFGPGTRLTVL.